These T cell receptor beta chains were read from a single sample in a study of blood T cell repertoires in COVID-19. Sequencing used immunoSEQ multiplex PCR; TCRdb keeps in-frame clones, though not all of them. The sample lists 110,000 to 150,000 clones; over 75% were seen once. The sample taken for sequencing was peripheral blood. The receptors shown here come from a human donor in a cohort sampled during active COVID-19. Both conserved end residues are part of each CDR3.

V gene	J gene	CDR3 protein
TRBV25-1	TRBJ2-7	CASSASAGGGYYEQYF
TRBV29-1	TRBJ2-7	CSVEDGQGAYEQYF
TRBV4-2	TRBJ2-1	CASSQERGHEQFF
TRBV9	TRBJ1-1	CASSARQGLNTEAFF
TRBV11-3	TRBJ2-2	CASSDTTGELFF
TRBV5-1	TRBJ1-6	CASSVKPTGHGDSYNSPLHF
TRBV5-1	TRBJ2-2	CASRGREDTGELFF
TRBV19	TRBJ1-3	CASTGTAGNTIYF
TRBV7-3	TRBJ1-2	CASSLHGQGGYTF
TRBV24-1	TRBJ2-5	CATSDPGLAGEQTQYF
TRBV6-6	TRBJ2-7	CASSKSGGDEQYF
TRBV27	TRBJ1-6	CASSWDSLNSPLHF
TRBV25-1	TRBJ2-1	CASSDLIGGDYNEQFF
TRBV19	TRBJ2-3	CASSIDKDTQYF
TRBV27	TRBJ2-3	CASRTSGADTQYF
TRBV12-5	TRBJ2-1	CASARGGSYNEQFF
TRBV7-2	TRBJ2-1	CASSLAGGFSYNEQFF
TRBV10-2	TRBJ2-7	CASSLTRSYEQYF
TRBV7-2	TRBJ2-5	CASSFPGGRETQYF
TRBV11-1	TRBJ1-6	CASSSGNNSPLHF
TRBV2	TRBJ2-5	CASHTVPGETQYF
TRBV19	TRBJ1-5	CASSPQGNRAGNQPQHF
TRBV6-1	TRBJ1-2	CASSEVGGYGYTF
TRBV20-1	TRBJ1-1	CSASRGMNTEAFF
TRBV5-1	TRBJ2-5	CASSLGGSWETQYF
TRBV12-5	TRBJ2-3	CASGLGAKSISDTQYF
TRBV7-9	TRBJ1-3	CASSLGTVSGNTIYF
TRBV6-5	TRBJ1-4	CASSYTATNEKLFF
TRBV7-9	TRBJ2-7	CASSLGSGATFGEQYF
TRBV19	TRBJ2-3	CASSTTGVSTTDTQYF
TRBV6-4	TRBJ1-6	CASSEGQGAGSPLHF
TRBV24-1	TRBJ1-2	CATSEGRGEANYGYTF
TRBV6-5	TRBJ2-7	CASMISGVSSYEQYF
TRBV4-2	TRBJ2-7	CASSPYRRSPYEQYF
TRBV7-8	TRBJ1-3	CASSLAQGGNTIYF
TRBV5-4	TRBJ1-1	CASSLERRVGTEAFF
TRBV27	TRBJ2-3	CASSFGRLWGPDTQYF
TRBV7-2	TRBJ2-7	CASSSSRREQYF
TRBV5-1	TRBJ2-1	CASSSTGLQFF
TRBV7-2	TRBJ2-7	CASSLAGRGRGRSYEQYF
TRBV6-5	TRBJ1-5	CASSQTGGGREPQHF
TRBV27	TRBJ1-4	CASSSPARRKLFF
TRBV3-1/TRBV3-2	TRBJ1-2	CASSQGLGDRGYTF
TRBV5-1	TRBJ1-2	CASSPDRARQYGYTF
TRBV6-2/TRBV6-3	TRBJ2-5	CASRPSGQETQYF
TRBV5-1	TRBJ2-5	CASRRQGVGETQYF
TRBV5-1	TRBJ2-5	CASSFSGGALETQYF
TRBV6-2/TRBV6-3	TRBJ1-3	CASSYRSDIYF
TRBV29-1	TRBJ2-5	CSVATSGGYPGQYF
TRBV5-1	TRBJ1-4	CASSSGRGDEKLFF
TRBV7-6	TRBJ1-4	CASSADKSTNEKLFF
TRBV7-2	TRBJ2-5	CASSWRTGEETQYF